This is a list of T cell receptor beta chains from one sample in a study of CXCR3-negative and CXCR3-positive naive CD8 T cells. TCRdb re-called the 5' RACE reads; one entry per CDR3 protein, DNA not given. Here the sample table reports some 45,000 distinct CDR3 sequences. Sequencing was carried out using naive CXCR3- CD8+ T cells from blood. Source of these receptors: a human donor in good health. Some clones in this sample may be carry-over from other donors' samples. Each CDR3 is given with its conserved first and last residue. Each record gives: V gene, clone size, J gene, CDR3 protein. A clone size is listed for some rows: how often the clone was seen (once, few, many), or a class if it is expanded.

TRBV28,NA,TRBJ2-5,CASSSRTGQETQYF
TRBV28,NA,TRBJ2-2,CASSFGHTNTGELFF
TRBV28,NA,TRBJ1-1,CASSLPTGRTEAFF
TRBV19,NA,TRBJ2-2,CASSASGTSGHTGELFF
TRBV9,NA,TRBJ2-3,CASSPYYGQTDTQYF
TRBV7-8,NA,TRBJ1-5,CATPGEGNQPQHF
TRBV7-9,NA,TRBJ2-1,CASSQGDMGEQFF
TRBV25-1,NA,TRBJ1-4,CASSDRQGYEKLFF
TRBV3-1,NA,TRBJ2-1,CASRQEPSGRNKSYNEQFF
TRBV29-1,NA,TRBJ2-1,CSVDPLVTGLSNEQFF
TRBV5-1,NA,TRBJ2-3,CASSSSSGGVTDTQYF
TRBV7-8,NA,TRBJ2-7,CASSGGLAGVFSYEQYF
TRBV6-2/TRBV6-3,NA,TRBJ2-5,CASSYPGTVRETQYF
TRBV7-3,NA,TRBJ2-7,CASSLWQGYEQYF
TRBV20-1,NA,TRBJ2-7,CSARGQGSYEQYF
TRBV12-3/TRBV12-4,NA,TRBJ1-5,CASTTDGTGGNQPQHF
TRBV3-1,NA,TRBJ2-7,CASIGQGSEQYF
TRBV29-1,medium-sized,TRBJ2-7,CSVTLAGGEQYF
TRBV7-3,NA,TRBJ1-1,CASSLGARGTEAFF
TRBV3-1,NA,TRBJ2-2,CASRGQGRSTGELFF
TRBV27,NA,TRBJ2-2,CASSQGLAGTGELFF
TRBV6-6,NA,TRBJ2-7,CASRDLLDRGTYEQYF
TRBV7-2,NA,TRBJ2-7,CASSLNVQHSYEQYF
TRBV28,NA,TRBJ2-1,CASTGSTYNEQFF
TRBV27,NA,TRBJ1-6,CASSPEGVGNVSPLHF
TRBV29-1,NA,TRBJ2-1,CSVRLVPSNEQFF